The rows below give T cell receptor beta chains drawn from one sample of a study of cytomegalovirus exposure and HLA in healthy donors. Sequencing used immunoSEQ multiplex PCR; TCRdb keeps in-frame clones, though not all of them. The top ten hold under 3.5% of the sample, which has 110,000 or so clones, around three quarters seen once. Sequenced input: PBMCs. The receptors were sampled from a female donor in good health and CMV-seronegative. CDR3s include the opening cysteine and the closing phenylalanine or tryptophan. The order of the fields is J gene, CDR3 length, D gene, V gene, clone size, CDR3 protein, CDR3 DNA. D genes are given only for firm matches. Rows may omit the clone size; those that give it use once, few, many or a size class.

>TRBJ2-7|13|NA|TRBV27|NA
CASKGRRVDEQYF
TGTGCCAGCAAGGGGCGCAGAGTCGACGAGCAGTACTTC
>TRBJ2-3|14|TRBD2|TRBV9|NA
CASSGGGGTDTQYF
TGTGCCAGCAGCGGCGGGGGGGGCACAGATACGCAGTATTTT
>TRBJ1-1|14|NA|TRBV2|NA
CASRNKQESTEAFF
TGTGCCAGCAGGAATAAACAGGAGTCGACTGAAGCTTTCTTT
>TRBJ1-5|15|NA|TRBV7-9|NA
CASSVQGDSNQPQHF
TGTGCCAGCAGCGTACAGGGAGATAGCAATCAGCCCCAGCATTTT
>TRBJ2-2|16|TRBD2|TRBV19|NA
CASIQRGGASTGELFF
TGTGCCAGTATCCAGCGGGGGGGCGCAAGCACCGGGGAGCTGTTTTTT
>TRBJ1-5|15|TRBD1|TRBV15|once
CATSRVDRVNQPQHF
TGTGCCACCAGCAGGGTCGACAGGGTCAATCAGCCCCAGCATTTT
>TRBJ1-1|17|NA|TRBV21-1|NA
CASSARGTGTGADIAFF
TGTGCCAGCAGCGCCCGAGGGACGGGGACAGGGGCGGACATAGCTTTCTTT
>TRBJ2-7|16|TRBD1|TRBV5-6|few
CASSSEGTGNSYEQYF
TGTGCCAGCAGCTCGGAGGGGACAGGTAACTCCTACGAGCAGTACTTC
>TRBJ2-1|11|NA|TRBV29-1|NA
CSAFGSGEQFF
NA
>TRBJ2-7|15|TRBD2|TRBV5-8|NA
CASSFSGGGSYEQYF
TGTGCCAGCAGCTTTAGCGGGGGAGGCTCCTACGAGCAGTACTTC
>TRBJ2-3|15|NA|TRBV21-1|once
CASSKGTTRPDTQYF
TGTGCCAGCAGCAAAGGAACCACCAGGCCAGATACGCAGTATTTT
>TRBJ2-1|16|TRBD2|TRBV19|few
CASSITAGGSGNEQFF
TGTGCCAGTAGTATAACTGCGGGGGGGTCCGGCAATGAGCAGTTCTTC
>TRBJ2-6|18|TRBD2|TRBV9|NA
CASTVGSGGAGGANVLTF
TGTGCCAGCACCGTGGGTAGCGGGGGGGCCGGTGGGGCCAACGTCCTGACTTTC
>TRBJ2-7|14|NA|TRBV6-6|NA
CASSRAGNTYEQYF
TGTGCCAGCAGTCGAGCCGGGAACACCTACGAGCAGTACTTC
>TRBJ1-4|15|NA|TRBV7-6|NA
CASSPSYLLNEKLFF
TGTGCCAGCAGCCCGAGTTATCTGTTAAATGAAAAACTGTTTTTT
>TRBJ1-2|15|TRBD1|TRBV6-5|NA
CASSSRTGVNYGYTF
TGTGCCAGCAGTTCCAGGACAGGGGTTAACTATGGCTACACCTTC
>TRBJ2-1|15|TRBD2|TRBV5-1|once
CASSFGLAGSNEQFF
TGCGCCAGCAGCTTCGGACTAGCGGGGTCCAATGAGCAGTTCTTC
>TRBJ2-1|15|TRBD2|TRBV4-2|few
CASSGGLAGVGEQFF
TGTGCCAGCAGCGGGGGACTAGCGGGGGTCGGTGAGCAGTTCTTC
>TRBJ2-1|15|TRBD2|TRBV27|NA
CASRAGVAGGREQFF
TGTGCCAGCAGGGCCGGGGTAGCGGGGGGCCGGGAGCAGTTCTTC
>TRBJ2-5|14|NA|TRBV5-1|NA
CASSSASGLETQYF
TGCGCCAGCAGCTCCGCCTCAGGGCTAGAGACCCAGTACTTC
>TRBJ2-3|14|TRBD1|TRBV9|NA
CASSWEGGGDTQYF
TGTGCCAGCAGCTGGGAAGGGGGCGGAGATACGCAGTATTTT
>TRBJ2-3|16|NA|TRBV9|NA
CASSAQGWGKTDTQYF
TGTGCCAGCAGCGCCCAGGGGTGGGGGAAAACAGATACGCAGTATTTT
>TRBJ1-1|14|NA|TRBV5-6|once
CASSFPGRGLEAFF
TGTGCCAGCAGCTTCCCCGGACGGGGACTTGAAGCTTTCTTT
>TRBJ1-3|16|NA|TRBV13|NA
CASSVQANLSGNTIYF
TGTGCCAGCAGCGTGCAGGCCAACCTCTCTGGAAACACCATATATTTT
>TRBJ1-3|13|NA|TRBV19|NA
CASSEQGGNTIYF
TGTGCCAGTAGCGAGCAGGGGGGAAACACCATATATTTT
>TRBJ2-1|13|TRBD1|TRBV11-2|NA
CASSFRRGNEQFF
TGTGCCAGCAGCTTTCGCAGGGGGAATGAGCAGTTCTTC
>TRBJ1-1|14|NA|TRBV1|few
CTSSQDGGGTEAFF
TGCACCAGCAGCCAAGATGGAGGCGGCACTGAAGCTTTCTTT
>TRBJ1-3|15|TRBD1|TRBV10-3|NA
CAISEGGQRGNTIYF
TGTGCCATCAGTGAGGGGGGACAGAGAGGAAACACCATATATTTT
>TRBJ2-7|13|NA|TRBV9|NA
CASSGYSSYEQYF
TGTGCCAGCAGCGGGTACAGTTCCTACGAGCAGTACTTC
>TRBJ2-5|14|NA|TRBV9|NA
CASSPEGQVRTQYF
TGTGCCAGCAGCCCGGAGGGTCAGGTCCGGACCCAGTACTTC
>TRBJ1-4|12|NA|TRBV10-1|few
CASMSRNEKLFF
TGCGCCAGCATGAGCCGTAATGAAAAACTGTTTTTT
>TRBJ2-7|16|NA|TRBV19|NA
CASSLAQEGENHEQYF
TGTGCCAGTAGCCTTGCCCAAGAGGGAGAAAACCACGAGCAGTACTTC
>TRBJ2-7|17|NA|TRBV5-6|NA
CASSRPAGRGRIYEQYF
TGTGCCAGCAGCCGCCCCGCCGGGCGGGGTAGGATCTACGAGCAGTACTTC
>TRBJ2-1|15|TRBD2|TRBV9|NA
CASSAVAGAYNEQFF
TGTGCCAGCAGCGCGGTAGCGGGGGCTTACAATGAGCAGTTCTTC
>TRBJ2-7|15|TRBD2|TRBV7-3|NA
CASSLAGGPTYEQYF
TGTGCCAGCAGCTTAGCGGGGGGACCTACCTACGAGCAGTACTTC
>TRBJ1-1|17|NA|TRBV7-8|NA
CASSFAALGGQNTEAFF
TGTGCCAGCAGCTTCGCGGCTTTGGGAGGGCAGAACACTGAAGCTTTCTTT
>TRBJ2-7|14|NA|TRBV6-5|few
CASSGRGASYEQYF
TGTGCCAGCAGTGGACGGGGGGCCTCGTACGAGCAGTACTTC
>TRBJ2-5|13|NA|TRBV7-6|NA
CARGKTVEETQYF
TGTGCCAGGGGCAAGACAGTTGAGGAGACCCAGTACTTC
>TRBJ1-2|13|TRBD1|TRBV19|NA
CASSMRTGDGYTF
TGTGCCAGTAGTATGCGGACAGGGGATGGCTACACCTTC
>TRBJ1-1|14|NA|TRBV7-9|NA
CASSLRTGLTEAFF
TGTGCCAGCAGCTTAAGAACAGGTCTAACTGAAGCTTTCTTT
>TRBJ2-5|13|NA|TRBV6-1|NA
CASSDAVQETQYF
TGTGCCAGCAGTGACGCGGTCCAAGAGACCCAGTACTTC
>TRBJ1-2|16|NA|TRBV7-8|NA
CASSPVRARINYGYTF
TGTGCCAGCAGCCCAGTGAGGGCACGGATTAACTATGGCTACACCTTC
>TRBJ2-7|13|NA|TRBV6-6|NA
CASSYSGAHEQYF
TGTGCCAGCAGTTACTCAGGGGCCCACGAGCAGTACTTC
>TRBJ1-1|16|TRBD1|TRBV15|once
CATSRDLQGAGTEAFF
TGTGCCACCAGCAGAGATCTGCAGGGGGCAGGCACTGAAGCTTTCTTT
>TRBJ1-2|13|NA|TRBV19|NA
CASSMGRVDGYTF
TGTGCCAGTAGTATGGGCAGGGTTGATGGCTACACCTTC
>TRBJ1-4|14|NA|TRBV6-1|NA
CASSPNWLNEKLFF
TGTGCCAGCAGCCCCAACTGGTTGAATGAAAAACTGTTTTTT